The source of this T cell receptor (beta chain) is a study of blood T cell repertoires in COVID-19. Trimming took 3 bases from V and 7 from J; bases not matched to a gene: 3. The CDR3 length is 13 residues. Authors' analysis steps: From reference gene primer amplification, estimates of nucleated cell counts were derived. Sequenced by immunoSEQ multiplex PCR; TCRdb stores in-frame clones only, minus some. From that table come the V and J calls and clone size; the DNA was used to work out D and trimming. The table has tens of thousands of clones, approximately 78% seen once. The sequenced sample was peripheral blood. The sequence was collected from a human donor with acute or convalescent COVID-19. The donor label of this sample is uncertain. The V gene is TRBV12-3 or TRBV12-4, the J gene TRBJ1-5; 7 nucleotides match TRBD1. This chain's CDR3 is CASSLGQLQPQHF. The CDR3 DNA sequence: TGTGCCAGCAGTTTGGGACAGTTGCAGCCCCAGCATTTT.